A selection of T cell receptor beta chains follows, all from one sample in a study of T cell responses to AZD1222 COVID-19 vaccine. This table comes from immunoSEQ multiplex PCR, and its TCRdb copy is limited to in-frame clones, with some not included. This table holds 120,000 to 150,000 clones, around 90% found once. The source material was peripheral blood, sampled 28 days after the second AZD1222 dose. The receptors originated from an adult who received the AZD1222 COVID-19 vaccine. The CDR3 runs from the conserved cysteine through the conserved F or W. A D gene is named only where the DNA matches it firmly. Rows may omit the clone size; those that give it use once, few, many or a size class.

cdr3_length	clone_size	d_call	v_call	j_call	cdr3_nt	cdr3_aa
13	-	-	TRBV3-1/TRBV3-2	TRBJ2-3	TGTGCCAGCAGCCAAAGGGGCGGGGAGACGCAGTATTTT	CASSQRGGETQYF
11	-	-	TRBV29-1	TRBJ1-4	TGCAGCGCTGTGTGGGGAGAGACAGCAGTCTTT	CSAVWGETAVF
15	-	-	TRBV19	TRBJ1-2	TGTGCCAGTAGTCACGACAGGTGGAGGAGCTATGGCTACACCTTC	CASSHDRWRSYGYTF
14	-	-	TRBV6-2/TRBV6-3	TRBJ1-5	TGTGCCAGCAGCAAGAGAACCTCCGATCAGCCCCAGCATTTT	CASSKRTSDQPQHF
14	once	TRBD1	TRBV25-1	TRBJ1-1	TGTGCCAGCAGTGAGGCAGGGGGGAGCACTGAAGCTTTCTTT	CASSEAGGSTEAFF
13	few	-	TRBV12-3/TRBV12-4	TRBJ2-3	TGTGCCAGCAGAGACTGGGGCGCAGATACGCAGTATTTT	CASRDWGADTQYF
14	once	-	TRBV2	TRBJ1-5	TGTGCCAGCAGTGAGTCCCGAGGCAATCAGCCCCAGCATTTT	CASSESRGNQPQHF
14	once	TRBD1	TRBV10-3	TRBJ1-6	TGTGCCATCAGGGGGGACAGGGGTGCTTCACCCCTCCACTTT	CAIRGDRGASPLHF
19	-	-	TRBV7-2	TRBJ1-1	TGTGCCAGCAGGGACCCGCCCAGCTGGCCCCGTTTTATGAACACTGAAGCTTTCTTT	CASRDPPSWPRFMNTEAFF
17	-	TRBD1	TRBV11-2	TRBJ2-2	TGTGCCAGCAGCTTGAGCTCTGGACAGGGACTTGCCGGGCAGCTGTTTTTT	CASSLSSGQGLAGQLFF
13	-	-	TRBV6-2/TRBV6-3	TRBJ2-3	TGTGCCAGCAGCCTCCGGGTGATGAGCCCGCAGTATTTT	CASSLRVMSPQYF
12	-	TRBD1	TRBV6-5	TRBJ1-2	TGTGCCAGCAAGGCAGGGGGCAAAGGCTACACCTTC	CASKAGGKGYTF
14	-	-	TRBV4-3	TRBJ1-1	TGCGCCAGCAGCCAAGACTTCGGTATCTCGAAAGCTTTCTTT	CASSQDFGISKAFF
15	-	TRBD1	TRBV7-2	TRBJ1-2	TGTGCCAGCAGCTCCCGGACAGGGGAAGGGTATGGCTACACCTTC	CASSSRTGEGYGYTF
14	once	-	TRBV4-1	TRBJ1-4	TGCGCCAGCAGCCAAGAACGGGGGGATGAAAAACTGTTTTTT	CASSQERGDEKLFF
15	-	-	TRBV28	TRBJ1-2	TGTGCCAGCAGTCCGCTCGGGAGGGTCAACTATGGCTACACCTTC	CASSPLGRVNYGYTF
15	-	-	TRBV5-4	TRBJ1-3	TGTGCCAGCAGCTTGGGACGGACGCAGGGAAACACCATATATTTT	CASSLGRTQGNTIYF
15	-	TRBD1	TRBV5-6	TRBJ2-1	TGTGCCAGCAGCTTCCGACAGGGTAGATGGAATGAGCAGTTCTTC	CASSFRQGRWNEQFF
14	many	-	TRBV7-8	TRBJ1-5	TGTGCCAGCAGCGCTGGTAGTAAGGATCAGCCCCAGCATTTT	CASSAGSKDQPQHF
15	-	-	TRBV6-2/TRBV6-3	TRBJ1-1	TGTGCCAGCAGTTTTCAACAGGGTCTCGTTACTGAAGCTTTCTTT	CASSFQQGLVTEAFF
16	-	-	TRBV27	TRBJ2-3	TGTGCCAGCAGTTTCGAATGGACACTCTCTAGGGATACGCAGTATTTT	CASSFEWTLSRDTQYF
12	-	-	TRBV27	TRBJ1-2	TGTGCCAGCAGACGGGGGAACTATGGCTACACCTTC	CASRRGNYGYTF
15	-	TRBD2	TRBV24-1	TRBJ2-1	TGTGCCACCAGTGGGGTAGCGGGAGGCGCCAATGAGCAGTTCTTC	CATSGVAGGANEQFF
17	-	-	TRBV24-1	TRBJ2-4	TGTGCCACCAGTGATCCTAGGGGGTCATCGGCCAAAAACATTCAGTACTTC	CATSDPRGSSAKNIQYF
16	-	TRBD2	TRBV9	TRBJ2-3	TGTGCCAGCAGCGTAGCTGTTAGCGGGGGGACAGATACGCAGTATTTT	CASSVAVSGGTDTQYF
14	-	TRBD1	TRBV6-5	TRBJ2-2	TGTGCCAGCAGTTACACAGGGGGGATCGGGGAGCTGTTTTTT	CASSYTGGIGELFF
15	-	TRBD2	TRBV5-1	TRBJ2-7	TGCGCCAGCAGCTTCGTGCTAGCGGGAGGGCACGAGCAGTACTTC	CASSFVLAGGHEQYF
12	once	-	TRBV29-1	TRBJ1-1	TGCAGCGCCCATCCTCCGAACACTGAAGCTTTCTTT	CSAHPPNTEAFF
12	-	-	TRBV9	TRBJ1-4	TGTGCCAGCGGGCAGGGGAATGAAAAACTGTTTTTT	CASGQGNEKLFF
17	-	TRBD2	TRBV5-1	TRBJ2-2	TGCGCCAGCAGCACTGCCCGCGGACTAGTGGGCACCGGGGAGCTGTTTTTT	CASSTARGLVGTGELFF
14	-	-	TRBV11-2	TRBJ2-7	TGTGCCAGCAGCGGGTGGGGGACCTCCTACGAGCAGTACTTC	CASSGWGTSYEQYF
13	-	-	TRBV13	TRBJ2-7	TGTGCCAGCAGTTGGGAAGGAAGCTACGAGCAGTACTTC	CASSWEGSYEQYF
15	once	TRBD1	TRBV9	TRBJ1-4	TGTGCCAGCAGCTTCCGACAGGGGCGGGATGAAAAACTGTTTTTT	CASSFRQGRDEKLFF
13	-	-	TRBV5-1	TRBJ1-1	TGCGCCAGCAGCTTGTTATCAGGAAATGAAGCTTTCTTT	CASSLLSGNEAFF
14	-	-	TRBV9	TRBJ1-3	TGTGCCAGCAGCGTAGGGGCCCCTGGAAACACCATATATTTT	CASSVGAPGNTIYF
14	-	-	TRBV27	TRBJ1-2	TGTGCCAGCCCGGACCGCGAGCGACACTATGGCTACACCTTC	CASPDRERHYGYTF
15	-	TRBD1	TRBV9	TRBJ1-2	TGTGCCAGCAGCCTAGGAGGACAGGGGATCTATGGCTACACCTTC	CASSLGGQGIYGYTF
14	-	-	TRBV6-5	TRBJ1-1	TGTGCCAGCAGCAACAGGGTCTTGGACACTGAAGCTTTCTTT	CASSNRVLDTEAFF